The 4 T cell receptor beta chains below were found in one sample sequenced in a study of cytomegalovirus exposure and HLA in healthy donors (dated by TCRdb to about 2017). Receptor libraries were prepared by the immunoSEQ multiplex PCR assay. A mixture of 60 forward primers for TCR Vbeta segments and 13 reverse primers for TCR Jbeta segments was used in the multiplex PCR. The clones in this table, taken by TCRdb from immuneACCESS, are in-frame only. Not every clone is retained; where verified, under half of the shortfall comes from an unresolved V gene, and the cause of the rest is unknown. Counted in this sample were more than 150,000 clones; around three quarters of them appeared once. About 2.5% of the sample is taken by the ten largest. The sequenced sample consisted of PBMCs. The source of these receptors is a woman aged 25 to 39 in good health and CMV-seropositive.

V gene TRBV30 combines with J gene TRBJ2-5; TRBD1 might be the D (6 bases). Per the germline V gene, CDR1 is GTSNPN and CDR2 is SVGIG (reference sequence). The CDR3 has 13 amino acids. Trimming removed 2 bases at V and 5 bases at J, with 12 bases between. DNA of the CDR3: TGTGCCTGGAGTAGGGGGTCCGGGGAGACCCAGTACTTC. This codes for CAWSRGSGETQYF.

The chain couples TRBV30 to TRBJ1-2; D is possibly TRBD1 (5 bases). V dropped 2 bases and J dropped 8 bases, with 15 bases sitting between them. Germline CDR1 GTSNPN, CDR2 SVGIG (reference sequence). CDR3 length: 13 residues. The CDR3 sequence is CAWSPGSPGGYTF. As DNA, the CDR3 is TGTGCCTGGAGTCCCGGGTCCCCAGGGGGCTACACCTTC. Complete variable domain (other parts from reference TRBV30 and TRBJ1-2): SQTIHQWPATLVQPVGSPLSLECTVEGTSNPNLYWYRQAAGRGLQLLFYSVGIGQISSEVPQNLSASRPQDRQFILSSKKLLLSDSGFYLCAWSPGSPGGYTFGSGTRLTVV.

This clone has just a few counts. The chain carries TRBV7-2 and TRBJ2-5, with D unclear. V lost 1 base and J 2 bases, leaving 11 bases between the germline ends. Germline V gives CDR1 SGHTA, CDR2 FQGNSA. The CDR3 spans 15 residues. CDR3 sequence: CASSLVGSEQETQYF. The CDR3 region has the DNA TGTGCCAGCAGCTTAGTTGGCTCCGAACAAGAGACCCAGTACTTC.

The chain couples TRBV6-5 to TRBJ1-1; no clear D. Germline V CDR1 and CDR2: MNHEY, SVGAGI. V was clipped by 0 bases and J by 0 bases, with 5 bases between them. The CDR3 sequence is 14 residues long. This CDR3 is CASSYSALNTEAFF. The CDR3 DNA is TGTGCCAGCAGTTACTCAGCTTTGAACACTGAAGCTTTCTTT.